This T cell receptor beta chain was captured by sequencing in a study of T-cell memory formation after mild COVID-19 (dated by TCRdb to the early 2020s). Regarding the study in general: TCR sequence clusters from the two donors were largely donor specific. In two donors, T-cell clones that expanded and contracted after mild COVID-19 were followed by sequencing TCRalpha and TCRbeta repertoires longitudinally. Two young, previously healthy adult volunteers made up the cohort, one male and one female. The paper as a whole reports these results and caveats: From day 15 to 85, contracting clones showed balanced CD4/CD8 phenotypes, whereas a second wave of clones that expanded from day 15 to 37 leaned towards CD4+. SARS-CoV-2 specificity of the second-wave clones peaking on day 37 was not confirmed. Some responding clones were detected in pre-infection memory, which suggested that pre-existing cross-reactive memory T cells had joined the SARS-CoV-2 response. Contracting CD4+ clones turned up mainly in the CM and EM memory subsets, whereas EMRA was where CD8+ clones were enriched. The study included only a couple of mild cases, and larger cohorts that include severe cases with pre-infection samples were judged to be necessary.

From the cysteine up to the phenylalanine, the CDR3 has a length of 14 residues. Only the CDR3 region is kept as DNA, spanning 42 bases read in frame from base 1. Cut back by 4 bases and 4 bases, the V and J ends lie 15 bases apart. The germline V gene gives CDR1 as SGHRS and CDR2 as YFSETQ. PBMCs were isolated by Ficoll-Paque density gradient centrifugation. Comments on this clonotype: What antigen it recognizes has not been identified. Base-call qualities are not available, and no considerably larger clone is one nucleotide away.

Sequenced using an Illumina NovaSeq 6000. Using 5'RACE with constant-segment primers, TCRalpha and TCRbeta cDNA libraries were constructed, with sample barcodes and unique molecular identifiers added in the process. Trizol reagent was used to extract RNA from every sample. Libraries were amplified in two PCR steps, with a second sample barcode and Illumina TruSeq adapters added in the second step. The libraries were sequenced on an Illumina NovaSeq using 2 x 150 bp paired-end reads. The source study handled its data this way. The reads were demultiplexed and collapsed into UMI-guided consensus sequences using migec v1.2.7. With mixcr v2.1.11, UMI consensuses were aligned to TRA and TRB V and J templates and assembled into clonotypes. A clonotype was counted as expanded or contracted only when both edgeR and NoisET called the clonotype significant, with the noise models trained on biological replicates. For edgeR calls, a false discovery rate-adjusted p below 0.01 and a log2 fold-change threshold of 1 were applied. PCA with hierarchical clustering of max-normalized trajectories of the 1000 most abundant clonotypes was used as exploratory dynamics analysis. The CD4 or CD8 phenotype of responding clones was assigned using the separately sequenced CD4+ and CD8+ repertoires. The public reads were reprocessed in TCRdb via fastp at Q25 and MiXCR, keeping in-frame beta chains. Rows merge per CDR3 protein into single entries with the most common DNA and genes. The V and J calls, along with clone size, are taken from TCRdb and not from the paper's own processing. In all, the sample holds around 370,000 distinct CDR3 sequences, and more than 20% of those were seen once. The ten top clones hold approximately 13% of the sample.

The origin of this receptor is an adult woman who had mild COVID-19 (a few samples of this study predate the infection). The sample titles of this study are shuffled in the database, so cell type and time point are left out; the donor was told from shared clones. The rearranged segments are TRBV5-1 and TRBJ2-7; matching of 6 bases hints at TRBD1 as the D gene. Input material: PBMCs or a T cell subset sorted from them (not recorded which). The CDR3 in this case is CASSPGVSAYEQYF. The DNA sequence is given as TGCGCCAGCAGCCCAGGGGTTTCGGCGTACGAGCAGTACTTC.